A selection of T cell receptor beta chains follows, all from one sample in a study of CD8 T cells in ankylosing spondylitis. MiXCR was run by TCRdb on the 5' RACE reads, yielding one entry per CDR3 protein. The table records 470,000 or so distinct CDR3 sequences, roughly 25% of them present only once. The source material was blood, either unsorted or a sorted T cell fraction (not recorded which). The receptors come from a male donor with ankylosing spondylitis. Each CDR3 is given with its conserved first and last residue. The order of the fields is clone size, V gene, J gene, D gene, CDR3 DNA, CDR3 protein. The D gene is left open where the match is weak. Expanded clones get a size class; other rows say once, few or many, or leave the size out.

>few|TRBV4-2|TRBJ1-1|.
TGTGCCAGCAGCCAGTGGAACACTGAAGCTTTCTTT
CASSQWNTEAFF
>few|TRBV11-2|TRBJ2-1|.
TGTGCCAGCAGAGGGGAAGGCTCCTACAATGAGCAGTTCTTC
CASRGEGSYNEQFF
>.|TRBV2|TRBJ1-1|.
TGTGCCAGCACGGGGCAGACAAACACTGAAGCTTTCTTT
CASTGQTNTEAFF
>few|TRBV20-1|TRBJ2-3|.
TGCAGTGCTAGAACCCCGACCCAGCAGTTTGGTACGCAGTATTTT
CSARTPTQQFGTQYF
>.|TRBV6-5|TRBJ2-1|.
TGTGCCAGCAGTTACGAAAGGGGGGCCTACAATGAGCAGTTCTTC
CASSYERGAYNEQFF
>.|TRBV7-7|TRBJ2-3|.
TGTGCCAGCAGCTTGGACTCTCAGGGTACGCAGTATTTT
CASSLDSQGTQYF
>.|TRBV20-1|TRBJ2-1|.
TGCAGTGCTTCTCTTACCTCCTCGAAAAGCTCCTACAATGAGCAGTTCTTC
CSASLTSSKSSYNEQFF
>few|TRBV7-7|TRBJ2-5|TRBD1
TGTGCCAGCAGCAGACAGGGAGTGGAGACCCAGTACTTC
CASSRQGVETQYF
>.|TRBV12-5|TRBJ1-1|.
TGTGCTAGTGGCCTGGGGGGGGCCCGGGCTGAAGCTTTCTTT
CASGLGGARAEAFF
>.|TRBV12-3/TRBV12-4|TRBJ2-1|.
TGTGCCAGCAGTCCCAGGGAGAGGGTCCATGAGCAGTTCTTC
CASSPRERVHEQFF
>.|TRBV7-9|TRBJ2-2|TRBD2
TGTGCCAGCAGCTGGCGCTCTCCGGGACTAGCTGGCGGGGAGCTGTTTTTT
CASSWRSPGLAGGELFF
>few|TRBV24-1|TRBJ1-4|TRBD1
TGTGCCACCAGTGCCCAGGGGGGTTCGAATGAAAAACTGTTTTTT
CATSAQGGSNEKLFF
>once|TRBV6-5|TRBJ2-1|TRBD2
TGTGCCAGCAGTTACAGGCCAGGGACTAGCGGGAACAATGAGCAGTTCTTC
CASSYRPGTSGNNEQFF
>few|TRBV7-8|TRBJ2-1|.
TGTGCCAGCGATAGGGGGGGGAGGGCCTACAATGAGCAGTTCTTC
CASDRGGRAYNEQFF
>.|TRBV25-1|TRBJ1-2|.
TGTGCCAGCAGTGGCCCCAAGGACAGTCCCCCGGATGGCTACACCTTC
CASSGPKDSPPDGYTF
>once|TRBV20-1|TRBJ2-1|TRBD2
TGCAGTGCTAGAGACCAGCGGGGTGTCAATGAGCAGTTCTTC
CSARDQRGVNEQFF
>few|TRBV5-1|TRBJ2-1|.
TGCGCCAGCAGCGATGTCCGGCTAGCGCCCTACAATGAGCAGTTCTTC
CASSDVRLAPYNEQFF
>.|TRBV5-1|TRBJ2-4|.
TGCGCCAGCAGCTTACAGGGACCTACAAACATTCAGTACTTC
CASSLQGPTNIQYF